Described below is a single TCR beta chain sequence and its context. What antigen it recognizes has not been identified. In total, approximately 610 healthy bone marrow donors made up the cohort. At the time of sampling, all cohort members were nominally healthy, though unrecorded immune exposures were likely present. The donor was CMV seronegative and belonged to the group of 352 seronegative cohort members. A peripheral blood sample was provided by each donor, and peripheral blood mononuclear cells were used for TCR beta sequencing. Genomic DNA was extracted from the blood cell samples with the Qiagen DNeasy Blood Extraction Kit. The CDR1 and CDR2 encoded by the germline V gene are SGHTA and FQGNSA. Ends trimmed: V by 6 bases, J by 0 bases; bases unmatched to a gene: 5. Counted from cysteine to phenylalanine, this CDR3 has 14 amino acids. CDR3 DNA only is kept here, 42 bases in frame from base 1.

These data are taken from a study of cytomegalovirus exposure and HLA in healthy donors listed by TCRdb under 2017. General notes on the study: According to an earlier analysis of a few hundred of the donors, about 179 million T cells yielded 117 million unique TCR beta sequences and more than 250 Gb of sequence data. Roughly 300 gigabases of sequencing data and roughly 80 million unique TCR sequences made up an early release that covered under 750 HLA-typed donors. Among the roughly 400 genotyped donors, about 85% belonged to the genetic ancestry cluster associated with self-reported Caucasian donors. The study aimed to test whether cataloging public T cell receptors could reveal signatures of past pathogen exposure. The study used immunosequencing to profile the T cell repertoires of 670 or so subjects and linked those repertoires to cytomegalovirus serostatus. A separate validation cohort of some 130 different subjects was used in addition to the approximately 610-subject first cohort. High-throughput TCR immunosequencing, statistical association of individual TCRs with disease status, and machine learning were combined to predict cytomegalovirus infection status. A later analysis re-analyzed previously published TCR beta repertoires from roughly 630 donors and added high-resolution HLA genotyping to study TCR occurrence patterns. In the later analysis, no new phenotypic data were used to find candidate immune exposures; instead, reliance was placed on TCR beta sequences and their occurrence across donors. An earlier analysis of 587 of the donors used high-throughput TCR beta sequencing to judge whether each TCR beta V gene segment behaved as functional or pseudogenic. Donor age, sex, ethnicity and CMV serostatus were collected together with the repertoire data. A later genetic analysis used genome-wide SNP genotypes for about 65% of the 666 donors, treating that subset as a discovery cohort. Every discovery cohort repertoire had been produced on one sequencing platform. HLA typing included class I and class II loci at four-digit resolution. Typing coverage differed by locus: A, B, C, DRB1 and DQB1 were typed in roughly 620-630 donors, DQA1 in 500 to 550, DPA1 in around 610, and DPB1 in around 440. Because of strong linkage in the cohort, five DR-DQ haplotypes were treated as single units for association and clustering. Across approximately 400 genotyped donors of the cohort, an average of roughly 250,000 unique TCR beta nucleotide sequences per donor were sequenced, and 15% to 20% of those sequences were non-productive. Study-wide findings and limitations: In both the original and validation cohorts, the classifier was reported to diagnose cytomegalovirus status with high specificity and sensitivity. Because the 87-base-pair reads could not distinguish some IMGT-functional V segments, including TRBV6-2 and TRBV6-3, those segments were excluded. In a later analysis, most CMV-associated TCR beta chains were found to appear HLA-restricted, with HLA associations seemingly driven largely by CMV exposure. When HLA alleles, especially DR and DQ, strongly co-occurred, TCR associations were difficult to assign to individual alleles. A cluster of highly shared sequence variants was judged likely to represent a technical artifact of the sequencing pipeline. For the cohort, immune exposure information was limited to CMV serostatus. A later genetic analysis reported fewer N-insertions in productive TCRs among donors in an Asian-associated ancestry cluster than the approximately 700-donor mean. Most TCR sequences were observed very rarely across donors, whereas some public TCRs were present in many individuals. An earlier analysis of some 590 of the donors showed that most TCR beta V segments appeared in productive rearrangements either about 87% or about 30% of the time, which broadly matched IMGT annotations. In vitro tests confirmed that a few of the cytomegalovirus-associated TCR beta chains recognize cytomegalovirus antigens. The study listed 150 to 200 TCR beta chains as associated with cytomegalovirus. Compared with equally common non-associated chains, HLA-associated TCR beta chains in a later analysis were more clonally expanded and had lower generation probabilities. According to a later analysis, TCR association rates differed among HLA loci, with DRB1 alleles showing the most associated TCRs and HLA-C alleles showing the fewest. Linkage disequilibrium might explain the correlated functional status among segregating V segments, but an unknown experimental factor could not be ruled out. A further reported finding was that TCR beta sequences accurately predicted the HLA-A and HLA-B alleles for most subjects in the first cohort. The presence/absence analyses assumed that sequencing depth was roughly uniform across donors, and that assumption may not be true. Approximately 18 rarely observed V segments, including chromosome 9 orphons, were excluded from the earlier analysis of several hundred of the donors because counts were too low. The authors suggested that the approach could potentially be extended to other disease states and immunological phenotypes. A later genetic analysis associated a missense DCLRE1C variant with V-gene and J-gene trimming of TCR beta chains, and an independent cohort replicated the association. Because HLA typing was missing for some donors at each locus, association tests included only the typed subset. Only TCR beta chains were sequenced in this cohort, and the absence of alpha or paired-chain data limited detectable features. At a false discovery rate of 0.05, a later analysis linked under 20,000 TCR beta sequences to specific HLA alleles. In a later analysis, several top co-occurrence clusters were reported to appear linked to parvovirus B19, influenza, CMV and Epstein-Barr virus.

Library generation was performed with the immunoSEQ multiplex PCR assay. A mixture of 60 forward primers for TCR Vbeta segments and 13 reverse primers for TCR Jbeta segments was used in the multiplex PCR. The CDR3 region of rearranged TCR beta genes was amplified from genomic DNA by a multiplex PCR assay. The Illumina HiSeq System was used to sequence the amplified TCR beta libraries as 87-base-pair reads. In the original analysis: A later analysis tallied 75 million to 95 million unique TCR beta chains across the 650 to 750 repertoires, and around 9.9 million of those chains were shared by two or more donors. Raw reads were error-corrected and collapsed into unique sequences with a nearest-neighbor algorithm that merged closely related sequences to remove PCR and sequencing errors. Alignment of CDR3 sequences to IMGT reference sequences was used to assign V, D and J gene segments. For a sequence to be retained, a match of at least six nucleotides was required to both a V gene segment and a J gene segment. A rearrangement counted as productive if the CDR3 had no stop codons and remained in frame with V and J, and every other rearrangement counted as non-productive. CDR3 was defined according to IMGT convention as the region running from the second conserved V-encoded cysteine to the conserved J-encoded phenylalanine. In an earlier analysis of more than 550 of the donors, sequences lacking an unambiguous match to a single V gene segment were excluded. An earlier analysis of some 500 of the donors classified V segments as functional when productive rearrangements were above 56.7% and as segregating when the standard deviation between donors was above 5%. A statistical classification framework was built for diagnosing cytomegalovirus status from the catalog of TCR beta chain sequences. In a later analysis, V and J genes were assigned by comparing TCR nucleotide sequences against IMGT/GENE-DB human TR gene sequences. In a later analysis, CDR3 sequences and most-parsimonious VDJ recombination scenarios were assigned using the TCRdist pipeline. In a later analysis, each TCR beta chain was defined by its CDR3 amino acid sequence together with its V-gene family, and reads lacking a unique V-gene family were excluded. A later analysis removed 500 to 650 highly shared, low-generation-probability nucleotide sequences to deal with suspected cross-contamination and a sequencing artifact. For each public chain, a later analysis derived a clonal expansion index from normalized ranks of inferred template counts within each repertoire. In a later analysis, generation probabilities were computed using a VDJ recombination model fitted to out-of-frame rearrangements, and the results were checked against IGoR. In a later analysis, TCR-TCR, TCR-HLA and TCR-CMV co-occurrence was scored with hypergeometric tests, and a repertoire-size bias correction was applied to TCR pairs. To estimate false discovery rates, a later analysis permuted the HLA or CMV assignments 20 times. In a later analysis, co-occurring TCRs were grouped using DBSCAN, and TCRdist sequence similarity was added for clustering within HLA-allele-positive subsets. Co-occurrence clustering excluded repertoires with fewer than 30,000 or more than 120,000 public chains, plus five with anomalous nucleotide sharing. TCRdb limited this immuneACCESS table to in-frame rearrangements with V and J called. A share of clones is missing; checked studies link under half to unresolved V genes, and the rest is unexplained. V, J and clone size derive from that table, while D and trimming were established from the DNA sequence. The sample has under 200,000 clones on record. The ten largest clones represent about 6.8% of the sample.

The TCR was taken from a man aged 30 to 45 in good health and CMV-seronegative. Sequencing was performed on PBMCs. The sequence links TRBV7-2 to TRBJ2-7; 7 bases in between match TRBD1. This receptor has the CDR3 CASRRTGDSYEQYF. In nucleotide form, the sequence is TGTGCCAGCAGACGTACAGGGGACTCCTACGAGCAGTACTTC.